These 15 T cell receptor beta chains share one sample of origin, sequenced in a study of T cell responses to AZD1222 COVID-19 vaccine. Libraries were prepared by immunoSEQ multiplex PCR; TCRdb keeps only in-frame clonotypes and omits some of them. This sample has approximately 45,000 clones; roughly 89% occur once, and the top ten carry more than 0.95%. Sequencing used peripheral blood, obtained 28 days after the second AZD1222 dose. The receptors shown here come from an adult who received the AZD1222 COVID-19 vaccine.

This clone has just a few counts. The chain carries TRBV28 and TRBJ1-3; D gene unclear. V lost 5 bases, J lost 4 bases, and 15 bases lay in between. Germline CDR1 is MDHEN and CDR2 is SYDVKM. CDR3 size: 15 residues. For the CDR3, the DNA is TGTGCCAGCAGTCGGACCGTCTTGCGCGGAAACACCATATATTTT. It specifies CASSRTVLRGNTIYF.

The rearrangement uses TRBV7-2 and TRBJ1-2; unclear D gene. The V gene lost 2 bases and the J gene lost 2 bases, with 6 bases spanning the gap. The germline V gene encodes CDR1 SGHTA and CDR2 FQGNSA. There are 13 residues in the CDR3. CDR3 DNA sequence: TGTGCCAGCAGCTTATCGGCCAACTATGGCTACACCTTC. Translated, it gives CASSLSANYGYTF.

The chain carries TRBV28 and TRBJ2-7; D ambiguous. Germline assignment: CDR1 MDHEN and CDR2 SYDVKM. This CDR3 is 13 amino acids long. V gave up 6 bases and J gave up 3 bases, with 12 bases separating them. This CDR3 reads CASSLPNSYEQYF. Written as DNA, the CDR3 is TGTGCCAGCAGCCTCCCGAACAGCTACGAGCAGTACTTC.

The V gene is TRBV2, the J gene TRBJ1-1; D is ambiguous. The CDR3 consists of 13 residues. The V gene's germline CDR1 is SNHLY and CDR2 FYNNEI. Trimming pared 6 bases from V and 5 bases from J, leaving 13 bases between. CDR3 in amino acids: CASREETGTEAFF. As DNA, the CDR3 is TGTGCCAGCAGAGAGGAGACGGGTACTGAAGCTTTCTTT.

This chain links TRBV18 with TRBJ1-2; perhaps TRBD1 as D (6 bases). Trimming left V 5 bases short and J 5 bases short, with 18 bases between. In germline, CDR1 is KGHSH, CDR2 LQKENI. This CDR3 contains 15 residues. CDR3 region: CASSARDTRLYGYTF. The CDR3 DNA reads TGTGCCAGCTCAGCACGGGACACCAGATTATATGGCTACACCTTC.

This chain links TRBV10-2 with TRBJ2-7, with TRBD2 identical over 10 bases. V lost 10 bases, J lost 2 bases, and 8 bases stayed unmatched. This CDR3 contains 14 residues. The germline CDR1 and CDR2 sequences are WSHSY and SAAADI. The CDR3 coding sequence is TGCGCCACCCAGGACCTAGCGGGAGCCTACGAGCAGTACTTC. This encodes CATQDLAGAYEQYF.

The CDR3 loop is CASSPAGAGYGYTF. The CDR3, as DNA: TGTGCCAGCAGTCCGGCAGGGGCAGGCTATGGCTACACCTTC. The chain uses TRBV6-5 and TRBJ1-2; D may be TRBD1 (6 bases). CDR3 length: 14 amino acids. CDR1 is MNHEY, CDR2 SVGAGI, per germline. V was trimmed by 5 bases and J by 4 bases, leaving 14 bases between them.

This chain links TRBV30 with TRBJ1-6; D gene ambiguous. Germline CDR1 reads GTSNPN; CDR2 reads SVGIG (reference sequence). The CDR3 covers 13 residues. Between the trimmed V and J ends, which lost 5 bases and 3 bases, there was a span of 8 bases. CDR3 protein: CAWQDFYNSPLHF. DNA of the CDR3: TGTGCCTGGCAGGATTTCTATAATTCACCCCTCCACTTT.

This clone was counted between two and nine times. The rearrangement links TRBV21-1 to TRBJ2-7; TRBD2 was called by the table and not checked on the DNA. TRBV21-1 is deemed a pseudogene. CDR3 length equals 11 residues. This CDR3 is CASSPPYEQYF. The CDR3 region has the DNA TGTGCCAGCAGCCCTCCCTACGAGCAGTACTTC.

This sequence joins TRBV30 and TRBJ1-5, with D possibly TRBD1 on 5 matching bases. V was pared by 1 base and J by 5 bases, with 12 bases between. The CDR3 runs 14 residues. Germline V gene sequence: CDR1 GTSNPN, CDR2 SVGIG (reference sequence). The CDR3 loop is CAWSEGQGDQPQHF. In DNA, the CDR3 is TGTGCCTGGAGTGAGGGGCAGGGTGATCAGCCCCAGCATTTT.

The chain links TRBV18 to TRBJ2-1; D gene uncertain. V was trimmed by 3 bases and J by 0 bases, leaving 9 bases between them. The CDR3 runs 15 residues. Germline lookup yields CDR1 KGHSH and CDR2 LQKENI. The CDR3 loop is CASSPSTPSYNEQFF. Here the CDR3 DNA reads TGTGCCAGCTCACCTTCCACACCCTCCTACAATGAGCAGTTCTTC.

The chain links TRBV5-5 to TRBJ1-5; unclear D gene. Trimming cost V 4 bases and J 0 bases, with 11 bases left between them. Germline lookup yields CDR1 SGHKS and CDR2 YYEKEE (reference sequence). This CDR3 contains 15 residues. The CDR3 DNA follows: TGTGCCAGCAGCCCCGTGGCAGTTAGCAATCAGCCCCAGCATTTT. It translates to CASSPVAVSNQPQHF.

This clone was observed once. The chain is built from TRBV3-1 (or the pseudogene TRBV3-2) and TRBJ2-7; 12 bases are shared with TRBD2. V dropped 3 bases and J dropped 0; count of bases not matched to a gene: 9. This CDR3 has 18 amino acids. In germline, CDR1 is LGHDT, CDR2 YNNKEL (reference sequence). The DNA of the CDR3 is TGTGCCAGCAGCCACCAAGCCTCGGGACTAGCGGGCTCCTACGAGCAGTACTTC. Amino acids: CASSHQASGLAGSYEQYF.

The chain joins TRBV7-9 to TRBJ2-7, with a weak D call TRBD1 (6 bases). The CDR3 runs to 14 residues. CDR1 and CDR2 (germline): SEHNR, FQNEAQ (reference sequence). Trimming shortened V by 5 bases and J by 6 bases, and 17 bases separated the two germline ends. The CDR3 region has the DNA TGTGCCAGCAGCCCACACAGGGTGTCGGGCGAGCAGTACTTC. Protein product: CASSPHRVSGEQYF.

V usage is TRBV5-6 and J usage is TRBJ2-5; 9 bases agree with TRBD2. Germline CDR1 reads SGHDT; CDR2 reads YYEEEE. This CDR3 region has 19 residues. J lost 1 base, V lost 0 bases, and 13 bases had no gene match. CDR3 amino acids: CASSLALRRSSGIQETQYF. CDR3 in DNA: TGTGCCAGCAGCTTGGCCCTTCGTAGGTCTAGCGGGATCCAAGAGACCCAGTACTTC.